The rows below give T cell receptor beta chains drawn from one sample of a study of beta chain features in type 1 diabetes. The table came from immunoSEQ multiplex PCR; TCRdb's copy has only in-frame clones and leaves some out. In the table there are 250,000 to 300,000 clones, roughly 24% of which are singletons. Sequenced sample: naive CD4+ T cells from blood. The receptors derive from a woman in her 30s with type 1 diabetes. Both conserved end residues are part of each CDR3. The order of the fields is J gene, clone size, D gene, V gene, CDR3 protein, CDR3 DNA. D genes are given only for firm matches. Expanded clones are given a class, and other clones once, few, many or no size at all.

TRBJ1-1 | - | TRBD1 | TRBV9 | CASSIAGTGVTEAFF | TGTGCCAGCAGCATAGCCGGGACAGGGGTCACTGAAGCTTTCTTT
TRBJ2-5 | - | - | TRBV6-5 | CASSNGWSQETQYF | TGTGCCAGCAGTAACGGATGGAGCCAAGAGACCCAGTACTTC
TRBJ2-1 | - | TRBD2 | TRBV29-1 | CSVEGGGLAGGMDEQFF | TGCAGCGTTGAAGGTGGTGGACTAGCGGGAGGGATGGATGAGCAGTTCTTC
TRBJ1-2 | few | TRBD1 | TRBV9 | CDLVPGQGSYGYTF | TGTGACCTTGTCCCGGGACAGGGTTCCTATGGCTACACCTTC
TRBJ1-1 | - | - | TRBV7-2 | CASSLMNTEAFF | TGTGCCAGCAGCCTTATGAACACTGAAGCTTTCTTT
TRBJ2-2 | - | TRBD2 | TRBV30 | CAWSASGNSGELFF | TGTGCCTGGAGCGCTAGCGGGAATTCCGGGGAGCTGTTTTTT
TRBJ2-2 | - | TRBD2 | TRBV11-2 | CASSLVRKREGLRTGELFF | TGTGCCAGCAGCTTAGTTAGGAAGCGGGAGGGCCTGAGGACCGGGGAGCTGTTTTTT
TRBJ2-1 | - | - | TRBV20-1 | CSALGNEQFF | TGCAGTGCCCTAGGCAATGAGCAGTTCTTC
TRBJ2-7 | - | TRBD1 | TRBV10-3 | CAISTGTGGYEQYF | TGTGCCATCAGTACCGGGACAGGGGGATACGAGCAGTACTTC
TRBJ1-2 | - | - | TRBV29-1 | CSGRRATNYGYTF | TGCAGCGGGCGGAGGGCCACTAACTATGGCTACACCTTC
TRBJ2-2 | - | TRBD1 | TRBV6-5 | CASRSGGDYTGELFF | TGTGCCAGCAGATCAGGGGGCGACTACACCGGGGAGCTGTTTTTT
TRBJ1-5 | - | - | TRBV7-2 | CASNAQVNQPQHF | TGTGCCAGCAACGCACAGGTTAATCAGCCCCAGCATTTT
TRBJ1-1 | - | - | TRBV5-1 | CASKPPGENTEAFF | TGCGCCAGCAAGCCCCCGGGGGAGAACACTGAAGCTTTCTTT
TRBJ1-2 | - | TRBD1 | TRBV14 | CASSPGQNYGYTF | TGTGCCAGCTCACCGGGACAGAACTATGGCTACACCTTC
TRBJ2-5 | - | TRBD2 | TRBV11-2 | CASSLGSGRARETQYF | TGTGCCAGCAGCTTAGGTAGCGGGAGGGCCCGAGAGACCCAGTACTTC
TRBJ2-1 | few | - | TRBV9 | CASSATVYNEQFF | TGTGCCAGCAGCGCCACAGTTTACAATGAGCAGTTCTTC
TRBJ2-1 | few | TRBD2 | TRBV4-2 | CASSLLAGPYNEQFF | TGTGCCAGCAGCCTTTTAGCGGGGCCCTACAATGAGCAGTTCTTC
TRBJ2-3 | - | TRBD1 | TRBV30 | CACGQGGQTQYF | TGTGCCTGTGGACAGGGAGGTCAGACGCAGTATTTT
TRBJ2-7 | few | TRBD1 | TRBV9 | CASTSGTGPYEQYF | TGTGCCAGCACCTCCGGGACAGGTCCCTACGAGCAGTACTTC
TRBJ2-2 | - | TRBD1 | TRBV7-2 | CASSEQGVDTGELFF | TGTGCCAGCAGCGAACAGGGGGTTGACACCGGGGAGCTGTTTTTT
TRBJ1-5 | few | - | TRBV2 | CASTGGYQPQHF | TGTGCCAGCACCGGGGGGTACCAGCCCCAGCATTTT
TRBJ2-5 | - | - | TRBV5-1 | CASSRTREETQYF | TGCGCCAGCAGCCGGACGAGGGAGGAGACCCAGTACTTC
TRBJ2-3 | - | TRBD2 | TRBV7-8 | CASSFIAGGEFDTQYF | TGTGCCAGCAGCTTCATAGCGGGAGGGGAATTCGATACGCAGTATTTT
TRBJ2-7 | - | - | TRBV28 | CASRERYEQYF | TGTGCCAGCAGGGAGAGGTACGAGCAGTACTTC
TRBJ1-5 | - | - | TRBV18 | CASSPRGQPQHF | TGTGCCAGCTCACCAAGGGGTCAGCCCCAGCATTTT
TRBJ2-1 | few | - | TRBV2 | CASSVRSNEQFF | TGTGCCAGCAGTGTCCGGAGTAATGAGCAGTTCTTC
TRBJ2-3 | - | TRBD2 | TRBV29-1 | CSAGLAEDTDTQYF | TGCAGCGCCGGACTAGCGGAGGACACAGATACGCAGTATTTT
TRBJ1-2 | - | TRBD1 | TRBV7-2 | CASSPGQAGLSGYTF | TGTGCCAGCAGCCCCGGACAGGCGGGGTTGTCTGGCTACACCTTC
TRBJ1-5 | few | - | TRBV30 | CAWSKWGGGQPQHF | TGTGCCTGGAGTAAGTGGGGCGGGGGGCAGCCCCAGCATTTT
TRBJ1-2 | few | - | TRBV18 | CASSPPAGWTGYTF | TGTGCCAGCTCACCACCGGCAGGGTGGACTGGCTACACCTTC
TRBJ2-3 | once | - | TRBV20-1 | CSGGRVDTQYF | TGCAGCGGAGGGCGGGTGGATACGCAGTATTTT
TRBJ1-5 | few | TRBD1 | TRBV7-2 | CASSYRGSNQPQHF | TGTGCCAGCAGCTACAGGGGAAGCAATCAGCCCCAGCATTTT
TRBJ2-1 | - | TRBD1 | TRBV6-6 | CASSPRTGGDNEQFF | TGTGCCAGCAGTCCCCGGACAGGGGGGGACAATGAGCAGTTCTTC
TRBJ2-3 | few | - | TRBV5-4 | CASSLKDTTDTQYF | TGTGCCAGCAGCTTGAAGGACACAACAGATACGCAGTATTTT
TRBJ1-2 | - | TRBD1 | TRBV30 | CAWTRSGQGHGYTF | TGTGCCTGGACAAGATCAGGACAGGGTCATGGCTACACCTTC
TRBJ1-5 | few | TRBD1 | TRBV7-9 | CASSSGTGETQPQHF | TGTGCCAGCAGCTCCGGGACAGGGGAAACTCAGCCCCAGCATTTT
TRBJ2-3 | - | TRBD2 | TRBV7-3 | CASSPGPSGSGTDTQYF | TGTGCCAGCAGTCCGGGTCCTAGCGGGAGTGGGACAGATACGCAGTATTTT
TRBJ2-5 | - | TRBD2 | TRBV30 | CAWSVRGVETQYF | TGTGCCTGGAGTGTACGGGGGGTCGAGACCCAGTACTTC
TRBJ1-5 | - | - | TRBV30 | CAWSTGSSNQPQHF | TGTGCCTGGAGCACAGGGTCTTCCAATCAGCCCCAGCATTTT
TRBJ2-3 | - | TRBD2 | TRBV9 | CASSETSVFTDTQYF | TGTGCCAGCAGCGAGACTAGCGTTTTCACAGATACGCAGTATTTT
TRBJ1-2 | - | - | TRBV11-2 | CASSLVGVDGGYTF | TGTGCCAGCAGCTTAGTCGGGGTTGACGGTGGCTACACCTTC
TRBJ2-3 | few | TRBD2 | TRBV27 | CASSLSRTSGMRDTQYF | TGTGCCAGCAGTTTATCGAGGACTAGCGGGATGAGGGATACGCAGTATTTT
TRBJ1-4 | - | - | TRBV28 | CASSSSAATNEKLFF | TGTGCCAGCAGTTCGTCAGCGGCAACTAATGAAAAACTGTTTTTT
TRBJ2-1 | - | TRBD2 | TRBV5-6 | CASSRTGLADNEQFF | TGTGCCAGCAGCCGAACGGGACTAGCGGACAATGAGCAGTTCTTC
TRBJ2-1 | few | TRBD2 | TRBV9 | CASAPGGRLVGDEQFF | TGTGCCAGCGCTCCGGGGGGGCGGCTAGTGGGGGATGAGCAGTTCTTC
TRBJ2-1 | few | - | TRBV5-6 | CASSPRLRNEQFF | TGTGCCAGCAGCCCCCGGCTCAGGAATGAGCAGTTCTTC
TRBJ2-5 | - | - | TRBV27 | CASSSLTEGKETQYF | TGTGCCAGCAGTTCGCTGACAGAAGGCAAGGAGACCCAGTACTTC
TRBJ2-1 | few | - | TRBV5-1 | CASSLGLAESSYNEQFF | TGCGCCAGCAGCTTGGGCTTAGCGGAGAGCTCCTACAATGAGCAGTTCTTC
TRBJ2-5 | - | - | TRBV5-1 | CASSLITGQETQYF | TGCGCCAGCAGCTTGATTACGGGTCAAGAGACCCAGTACTTC
TRBJ1-1 | few | - | TRBV30 | CAWSLMEDTEAFF | TGTGCCTGGTCTCTTATGGAGGACACTGAAGCTTTCTTT
TRBJ1-2 | - | - | TRBV6-6 | CASSYAPEVGNGYTF | TGTGCCAGCAGTTACGCTCCCGAGGTCGGTAATGGCTACACCTTC
TRBJ1-1 | - | - | TRBV18 | CASSFYGGARIMNTEAFF | TGTGCCAGCTCATTTTACGGCGGGGCTCGTATAATGAACACTGAAGCTTTCTTT
TRBJ2-7 | few | TRBD1 | TRBV11-2 | CASSLDAGQGYEQYF | TGTGCCAGCAGCTTAGATGCGGGACAGGGGTACGAGCAGTACTTC
TRBJ2-3 | - | - | TRBV5-4 | CASSDSSSGDTQYF | TGTGCCAGCAGCGATTCTAGCAGCGGGGATACGCAGTATTTT
TRBJ2-7 | - | TRBD2 | TRBV25-1 | CASSGLGLAAYEQYF | TGTGCCAGCAGTGGCTTGGGACTAGCGGCCTACGAGCAGTACTTC
TRBJ2-3 | few | - | TRBV25-1 | CASTPQGGYTQYF | TGTGCCAGCACCCCTCAAGGCGGCTATACGCAGTATTTT